The 13 T cell receptor beta chains below were found in one sample sequenced in a study of T cells in Graves' hyperthyroidism and ophthalmopathy. RNA transcripts gave rise to amplified TCR beta CDR3 regions. HTBI primers were the set used in a first-round RT-PCR of the TCR CDR3. One entry per CDR3 protein, called by TCRdb with MiXCR from the multiplex PCR reads. This table has a few hundred thousand distinct CDR3 sequences, about a fifth appearing once. Sequences were obtained from blood. The receptors were gathered from a man in his late teens or twenties with Graves' hyperthyroidism.

This clonotype was detected many times. This chain uses TRBV12-5 with TRBJ2-5, with 10 bases that match TRBD1. CDR3 length: 16 residues. CDR1 LGHNT and CDR2 FRNRAP come from the germline V gene. Unmatched junction bases numbered 9, after V lost 6 bases and J lost 2 bases. CDR3 nucleotide sequence: TGTGCTAGTGGCCCGACCTGGGACAGGGGACAAGAGACCCAGTACTTC. It translates to CASGPTWDRGQETQYF.

This clonotype was seen many times. The J gene is TRBJ1-3, the V gene TRBV6-1; the D gene is possibly TRBD1 (5 bases). This CDR3 region has 15 residues. V was trimmed by 6 bases and J by 4 bases, leaving 16 bases between them. Per the germline V gene, CDR1 is MNHNS and CDR2 is SASEGT. The DNA for the CDR3 is TGTGCCAGCAGCTTCGCGGGGGGAGAGGGAAACACCATATATTTT. It yields the protein CASSFAGGEGNTIYF.

There are many counts of this clonotype. This chain uses TRBV6-1 with TRBJ2-5; 8 nucleotides line up with TRBD1. Germline lookup yields CDR1 MNHNS and CDR2 SASEGT. After removal of 8 bases from V and 1 base from J, the junction contained 3 bases not matched to a gene. The CDR3 has 13 amino acids. The CDR3 DNA sequence: TGTGCCAGCCGCGGACAGGGCCAAGAGACCCAGTACTTC. Translating it yields CASRGQGQETQYF.

The genes are TRBV12-3 or TRBV12-4 and TRBJ2-7, with a possible D match to TRBD2 (5 bases). Trimming took 2 bases from V and 0 from J, leaving 14 bases between them. This CDR3 spans 16 amino acids. The CDR3 protein is CASSLSLGLYSYEQYF. The CDR3 DNA is TGTGCCAGCAGTTTATCCCTCGGACTGTACTCCTACGAGCAGTACTTC.

The chain uses TRBV5-1 and TRBJ2-5; the match to TRBD2 covers 7 bases. Looked up from germline, CDR1 is SGHRS and CDR2 is YFSETQ. J lost 4 bases, V lost 6 bases, and 6 bases had no gene match. The CDR3 covers 13 residues. The CDR3 loop reads CASTTGEGETQYF. The CDR3 bases are TGCGCCAGCACAACGGGGGAGGGAGAGACCCAGTACTTC.

The V call is TRBV2, the J call TRBJ2-7; 9 positions match TRBD1. Losses at the gene ends were 10 bases for V and 3 bases for J; bases not matched to a gene: 13. CDR1 is SNHLY and CDR2 is FYNNEI in the germline V gene. The CDR3 has 15 residues. The CDR3 protein is CATQPGTGTLYEQYF. The CDR3, as DNA: TGTGCCACACAACCCGGGACAGGGACCCTCTACGAGCAGTACTTC.

Ten or more counts support this clonotype. V and J are TRBV7-9 and TRBJ2-4; 7 bases fit TRBD1. J gave up 0 bases and V 4 bases, and 9 bases lay outside the gene matches. The germline CDR1 and CDR2 sequences are SEHNR and FQNEAQ (reference sequence). The CDR3 loop spans 17 amino acids. CDR3 DNA: TGTGCCAGCAGCTCCCTTAGGACAGGAGTAGCCAAAAACATTCAGTACTTC. Its translation is CASSSLRTGVAKNIQYF.

In this sample, this clonotype turned up a few times. The V gene is TRBV4-1, the J gene TRBJ2-6; no clear D gene. Germline CDR1 reads MGHRA; CDR2 reads YSYEKL. Trimming stripped 4 bases from V and 2 bases from J, with 12 bases between. The length of the CDR3 is 16 residues. The CDR3 is CASSLLGLTGANVLTF. As DNA, the CDR3 is TGCGCCAGCAGCCTCTTGGGGTTAACTGGGGCCAACGTCCTGACTTTC.

This sequence joins TRBV5-1 and TRBJ2-7; tentatively, D is TRBD2 (5 bases). Germline assignment: CDR1 SGHRS and CDR2 YFSETQ. The V and J ends lost 3 bases and 4 bases respectively, with 14 bases between them. The CDR3 spans 14 residues. The CDR3 nucleotides read TGCGCCAGCAGCTCGGGGTCAGCGACATACGAGCAGTACTTC. Amino acid sequence: CASSSGSATYEQYF.

The table lists this clonotype with many counts. One end of the junction fails to match germline, which may point to a read error. The CDR3 DNA reads as TGCGCCAGCAGGTCCGGGACAGGGTCCTACAAGCAGTACTTC. It encodes CASRSGTGSYKQYF. This sequence joins TRBV5-1 and TRBJ2-7; 9 bases are shared with TRBD1. Germline assignment: CDR1 SGHRS and CDR2 YFSETQ. The CDR3 totals 14 residues.

In its sample, this clonotype was seen once. The rearrangement uses TRBV12-3 or TRBV12-4 and TRBJ2-2; TRBD2 agrees at 9 bases. This CDR3 contains 18 residues. The V segment lost 8 bases and the J segment 6 bases; nucleotides outside the gene matches: 19. In DNA, the CDR3 is TGTGCCAGCTCCCACCCATGGGGGAGCGGGAGGCCGCCCGGGGAGCTGTTTTTT. Encoded protein: CASSHPWGSGRPPGELFF.

The rearrangement uses TRBV6-2 or TRBV6-3 and TRBJ2-5, with D perhaps matching TRBD1 (6 bases). The CDR3 runs to 14 residues. CDR1 is MNHEY and CDR2 is SVGEGT in the germline V gene. V dropped 9 bases and J dropped 5 bases, with 19 bases sitting between them. CDR3 nucleotide sequence: TGTGCCAGTTCAAACAGGGTTCTCCGGGAGACCCAGTACTTC. This sequence encodes CASSNRVLRETQYF.

CDR3 sequence (DNA): TGCAGTGGCGAGGGGGTCTATGGCTACACCTTC. Its translation is CSGEGVYGYTF. The J gene is TRBJ1-2, the V gene TRBV20-1; tentatively, D is TRBD1 (6 bases). The CDR3 spans 11 residues. Trimming removed 7 bases from V and 4 bases from J, with 10 bases in between. Germline V gives CDR1 DFQATT, CDR2 SNEGSKA (reference sequence).